The next 17 T cell receptor beta chains were all read from a single sample in a study of cytomegalovirus exposure and HLA in healthy donors. Use of 60 Vbeta and 13 Jbeta primers characterized the PCR. Libraries were prepared by immunoSEQ multiplex PCR; TCRdb keeps only in-frame clonotypes and omits some of them. The table records under 200,000 clones, around 82% of them present only once. Sequencing used PBMCs. The receptors stem from a man under 40 in good health and CMV-seronegative.

The rearrangement uses TRBV6-5 and TRBJ1-1, with 7 bases fitting TRBD1. There are 15 residues in the CDR3. The germline V gene has CDR1 MNHEY and CDR2 SVGAGI. V was clipped by 6 bases and J by 1 base; unmatched bases: 8. CDR3 region: CASRRTGAGNTEAFF. For the CDR3, the DNA is TGTGCCAGCAGACGCACAGGGGCGGGGAACACTGAAGCTTTCTTT.

The chain uses TRBV28 and TRBJ2-5; 13 bases match TRBD2. Looked up from germline, CDR1 is MDHEN and CDR2 is SYDVKM. This CDR3 has 16 residues. The V and J ends lost 2 bases and 4 bases, in that order; junction bases with no gene match: 4. DNA for the CDR3: TGTGCCAGCAGTTTAGGGACTAGCGGGGCCGGAGAGACCCAGTACTTC. As protein: CASSLGTSGAGETQYF.

As DNA, the CDR3 is TGTGCCTGGAGTGAACAGGGACCCTATAATTCACCCCTCCACTTT. This encodes CAWSEQGPYNSPLHF. This chain connects TRBV30 to TRBJ1-6; D is possibly TRBD1 (6 bases). Germline V lookup: CDR1 GTSNPN, CDR2 SVGIG (reference sequence). V lost 1 base and J 2 bases, leaving 9 bases between the germline ends. The CDR3 has 15 residues.

The J gene is TRBJ2-3, the V gene TRBV19; TRBD2 might be the D (6 bases). The CDR3 loop spans 17 amino acids. CDR1 is LNHDA and CDR2 is SQIVND in the germline V gene (reference sequence). With 3 bases removed from V and 2 bases from J, the gap between germline ends came to 18 bases. CDR3 residues: CASSMGESSDYTDTQYF. The CDR3 DNA follows: TGTGCCAGTAGTATGGGCGAGTCTAGCGACTACACAGATACGCAGTATTTT. The full variable domain, completed using reference TRBV19 and TRBJ2-3, is DGGITQSPKYLFRKEGQNVTLSCEQNLNHDAMYWYRQDPGQGLRLIYYSQIVNDFQKGDIAEGYSVSREKKESFPLTVTSAQKNPTAFYLCASSMGESSDYTDTQYFGPGTRLTVL.

The chain couples TRBV5-1 to TRBJ2-7; perhaps TRBD1 as D (6 bases). V gave up 1 base and J gave up 3 bases, with 11 bases separating them. The CDR3 has 14 amino acids. Germline CDR1 is SGHRS and CDR2 is YFSETQ. CDR3 protein: CASSLLGASYEQYF. The CDR3 nucleotides read TGCGCCAGCAGCTTGTTGGGGGCCAGCTACGAGCAGTACTTC.

On this clone: The same CDR3 also results from other DNA sequences found in this sample. The rearrangement joins TRBV7-9 to TRBJ2-1, with TRBD2 as a possible D gene (5 bases). CDR3 size: 14 residues. V was cut by 5 bases and J by 2 bases, with 10 bases left in between. Germline CDR1 and CDR2: SEHNR and FQNEAQ (reference sequence). The CDR3 DNA is TGTGCCAGCAGCCCTACGGGGACCTACAATGAGCAGTTCTTC. Residues: CASSPTGTYNEQFF.

This clone came up a few times. The genes are TRBV15 and TRBJ2-7, with 10 bases aligning to TRBD1. This CDR3 has 15 residues. V was pared by 4 bases and J by 5 bases, with 8 bases of the junction left unmatched. Germline CDR1 and CDR2: LNHNV and YYDKDF (reference sequence). The CDR3 protein is CATSTRQGASHEQYF. Written as DNA, the CDR3 is TGTGCCACCAGCACCCGACAGGGGGCTAGCCACGAGCAGTACTTC.

This clone was counted a single time. This chain connects TRBV5-6 to TRBJ1-1; no firm D call. With 9 bases removed from V and 0 bases from J, the gap between germline ends came to 15 bases. The CDR3 extends over 14 amino acids. Germline lookup yields CDR1 SGHDT and CDR2 YYEEEE. This CDR3 is CAIRAAFMNTEAFF. For the CDR3, the DNA is TGTGCCATCCGTGCAGCGTTTATGAACACTGAAGCTTTCTTT.

The chain employs TRBV29-1 and TRBJ2-1; 9 nucleotides align to TRBD2. The CDR3 extends over 14 amino acids. Trimming took 7 bases from V and 8 from J; bases not matched to a gene: 12. CDR1 and CDR2 from the germline V gene are SQVTM and ANQGSEA. Here the CDR3 DNA reads TGCAGCGCCTGGGGCGGGGGGGCCAGCGATGAGCAGTTCTTC. Translation: CSAWGGGASDEQFF.

This sequence joins TRBV16 and TRBJ1-1, with 7 bases that match TRBD1. Per the germline V gene, CDR1 is KGHSY and CDR2 is FQNENV. The V segment lost 2 bases and the J segment 6 bases; nucleotides outside the gene matches: 6. This CDR3 region has 14 residues. CDR3 region: CASSQGQGVAEAFF. CDR3 bases: TGTGCCAGCAGCCAAGGTCAGGGGGTGGCTGAAGCTTTCTTT.

This clone has only one observation. The gene calls are TRBV11-3 and TRBJ2-1; 10 bases map to TRBD1. The CDR3 is 17 residues long. Germline CDR1 is SGHNT and CDR2 is YENEEA. V gave up 5 bases and J gave up 6 bases; unmatched junction bases: 13. CDR3 sequence: CASSNTGQGHGGNEQFF. In nucleotides, the CDR3 is TGTGCCAGCAGCAACACGGGACAGGGGCATGGTGGCAATGAGCAGTTCTTC.

V usage is TRBV2 and J usage is TRBJ2-7; a weak D match, TRBD1 (6 bases). CDR1 and CDR2 from the germline V gene are SNHLY and FYNNEI. The CDR3 runs to 13 residues. V dropped 1 base and J dropped 6 bases, with 10 bases sitting between them. CDR3 in DNA: TGTGCCAGCAGTGAAGAAACAGGGTCCGAGCAGTACTTC. Protein product: CASSEETGSEQYF.

The chain has TRBV19 and TRBJ1-2; D is ambiguous. Trimming removed 5 bases at V and 4 bases at J, with 14 bases between. Germline V gene sequence: CDR1 LNHDA, CDR2 SQIVND (reference sequence). The CDR3 is made up of 14 amino acids. Here the CDR3 reads CASSFGGVAYGYTF. The CDR3 DNA is TGTGCCAGTAGTTTCGGTGGAGTTGCCTATGGCTACACCTTC.

The chain uses TRBV7-8 and TRBJ1-1; perhaps TRBD1 as D (5 bases). The germline V and J ends were trimmed by 1 base and 5 bases, with 17 bases remaining between them. The CDR3 covers 16 residues. CDR1 is SGHVS, CDR2 FQNEAQ, per germline. The CDR3 is CASSLVGGPGGTEAFF. The CDR3 DNA sequence: TGTGCCAGCAGCTTAGTGGGGGGACCCGGGGGGACTGAAGCTTTCTTT.

V and J are TRBV7-6 and TRBJ2-5, with TRBD1 identical over 10 bases. V lost 5 bases to trimming and J lost 1 base; unmatched junction nucleotides: 4. Germline V gene lookup returns CDR1 SGHVS and CDR2 FNYEAQ. The CDR3 runs to 15 residues. The CDR3 DNA sequence: TGTGCCAGCAGCCGGGACAGGGGCGTCCAAGAGACCCAGTACTTC. Protein product: CASSRDRGVQETQYF.

V is TRBV7-2 and J is TRBJ2-5, with a possible D match to TRBD2 (5 bases). Germline V gene data show CDR1 as SGHTA and CDR2 as FQGNSA. The CDR3 has 14 amino acids. V lost 0 bases and J lost 5, with 10 bases in between. The CDR3 here is CASSLALRGETQYF. CDR3 nucleotide sequence: TGTGCCAGCAGCTTAGCCCTCCGCGGGGAGACCCAGTACTTC.

The rearrangement links TRBV6-1 to TRBJ1-1, with 8 positions matching TRBD1. The CDR3 sequence is 15 residues long. The V gene's germline CDR1 is MNHNS and CDR2 SASEGT. The V gene end was trimmed by 2 bases and the J gene end by 8 bases; junction bases not matched to a gene: 10. CDR3 sequence: CASSEIRTGNNEAFF. The CDR3 region has the DNA TGTGCCAGCAGTGAAATTAGGACAGGGAACAACGAAGCTTTCTTT.